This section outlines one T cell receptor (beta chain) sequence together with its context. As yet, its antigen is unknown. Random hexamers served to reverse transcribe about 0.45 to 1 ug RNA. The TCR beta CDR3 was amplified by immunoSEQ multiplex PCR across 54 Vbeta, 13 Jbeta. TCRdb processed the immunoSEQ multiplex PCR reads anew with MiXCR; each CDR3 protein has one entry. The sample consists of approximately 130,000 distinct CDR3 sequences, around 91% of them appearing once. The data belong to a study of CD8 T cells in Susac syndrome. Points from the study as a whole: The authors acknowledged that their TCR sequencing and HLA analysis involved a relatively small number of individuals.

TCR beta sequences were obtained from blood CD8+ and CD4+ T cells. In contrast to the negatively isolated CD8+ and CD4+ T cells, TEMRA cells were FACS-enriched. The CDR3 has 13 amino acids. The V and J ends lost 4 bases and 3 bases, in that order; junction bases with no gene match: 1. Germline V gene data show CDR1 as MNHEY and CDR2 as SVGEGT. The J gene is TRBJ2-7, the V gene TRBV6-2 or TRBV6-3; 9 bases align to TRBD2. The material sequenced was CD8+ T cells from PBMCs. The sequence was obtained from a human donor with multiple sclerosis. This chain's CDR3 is CASSWTSDYEQYF. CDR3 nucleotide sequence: TGTGCCAGCAGTTGGACTAGCGACTACGAGCAGTACTTC.